These 24 T cell receptor beta chains share one sample of origin, sequenced in a study of cytomegalovirus exposure and HLA in healthy donors. Clones were sequenced by immunoSEQ multiplex PCR, and TCRdb holds only the in-frame ones, with some missing. The repertoire holds 150,000 to 200,000 clones, with about 82% as singletons. The sequenced sample was PBMCs. Receptors originate from a woman younger than 30 in good health and CMV-seronegative.

V and J are TRBV4-1 and TRBJ2-5, with TRBD1 matching 8 bases. Germline V gene sequence: CDR1 MGHRA, CDR2 YSYEKL. V lost 4 bases, J lost 2 bases, and 6 bases stayed unmatched. This CDR3 has 15 amino acids. CDR3 sequence reads: CASSRGTGSQETQYF. Written as DNA, the CDR3 is TGCGCCAGCAGCCGTGGGACAGGCTCTCAAGAGACCCAGTACTTC.

The chain is built from TRBV12-5 and TRBJ2-3, with a weak D call TRBD2 (5 bases). Germline values: CDR1 LGHNT, CDR2 FRNRAP. The CDR3 spans 14 residues. V was cut by 0 bases and J by 6 bases, with 10 bases left in between. In DNA form, the CDR3 reads TGTGCTAGTGGTTTGGTAATCTGGAGGGATACGCAGTATTTT. Encoded protein: CASGLVIWRDTQYF.

The chain carries TRBV27 and TRBJ1-2, with 7 bases matching TRBD1. CDR1 is MNHEY, CDR2 SMNVEV, per germline (reference sequence). J was trimmed by 3 bases and V by 2 bases; bases with no gene match: 9. CDR3 length equals 16 residues. The DNA for the CDR3 is TGTGCCAGCAGTTTACGAGGGGGCAGGTGGGACTATGGCTACACCTTC. Protein sequence: CASSLRGGRWDYGYTF.

The V gene is TRBV6-5, the J gene TRBJ2-3; D might be TRBD1 (5 bases). V was pared by 5 bases and J by 1 base, with 10 bases between. This CDR3 has 14 amino acids. Germline CDR1 is MNHEY and CDR2 is SVGAGI. The CDR3 DNA sequence: TGTGCCAGCAGTGACAGCCGCGGCACAGATACGCAGTATTTT. The encoded protein is CASSDSRGTDTQYF.

The CDR3 DNA reads TGTGCCAGCTCAAATCTCGACAGTATAGAGACCCAGTACTTC. Translating gives CASSNLDSIETQYF. The chain links TRBV18 to TRBJ2-5; tentative D call: TRBD1 (5 bases). The CDR3 is 14 residues long. Trimming removed 5 bases from V and 4 bases from J, with 14 bases in between. Germline V gives CDR1 KGHSH, CDR2 LQKENI. Using reference TRBV18 and TRBJ2-5 for the parts outside the CDR3, the full variable domain is NAGVMQNPRHLVRRRGQEARLRCSPMKGHSHVYWYRQLPEEGLKFMVYLQKENIIDESGMPKERFSAEFPKEGPSILRIQQVVRGDSAAYFCASSNLDSIETQYFGPGTRLLVL.

The V and J genes are TRBV5-1 and TRBJ1-3; TRBD1 is a possible D gene (5 bases). The CDR3 contains 13 residues. Per the germline V gene, CDR1 is SGHRS and CDR2 is YFSETQ. The V end was cut by 7 bases, the J end by 8 bases, with 16 bases between. The CDR3, as DNA: TGCGCCAGCCGAAACTTAGGGGAGGACACCATATATTTT. Encoded protein: CASRNLGEDTIYF.

The CDR3 loop is CAWSLDRGLGDTQYF. In DNA, the CDR3 is TGTGCCTGGAGCCTCGACAGGGGGCTGGGAGATACGCAGTATTTT. V gene TRBV30 combines with J gene TRBJ2-3; 10 bases map to TRBD1. Trimming removed 3 bases from V and 5 bases from J; junction bases left unmatched: 8. The CDR3 totals 15 residues. Germline V gives CDR1 GTSNPN, CDR2 SVGIG (reference sequence).

The chain recombines TRBV11-2 with TRBJ2-7; D unresolved. Germline CDR1 SGHAT, CDR2 FQNNGV. This CDR3 has 13 residues. V dropped 1 base and J dropped 1 base, with 5 bases sitting between them. CDR3 nucleotide sequence: TGTGCCAGCAGCTTAGCCAGGTCCTACGAGCAGTACTTC. Encoded protein: CASSLARSYEQYF.

The chain recombines TRBV28 with TRBJ1-2, with D perhaps TRBD1 (5 bases). The CDR3 runs to 16 residues. V shed 2 bases and J shed 8 bases, with 21 bases lying between them. The germline V gene encodes CDR1 MDHEN and CDR2 SYDVKM. The CDR3 DNA reads as TGTGCCAGCAGTTTACGGCTGAGTCAGGGTGTTCTAGGCTACACCTTC. It specifies CASSLRLSQGVLGYTF.

This chain uses TRBV18 with TRBJ2-5; 10 nucleotides match TRBD2. The V and J ends lost 1 base and 2 bases, in that order; junction bases with no gene match: 13. CDR3 length equals 19 residues. CDR1 and CDR2 (germline): KGHSH, LQKENI. The CDR3 loop reads CASSPLASGSLGGQETQYF. CDR3 DNA sequence: TGTGCCAGCTCACCACTGGCTAGCGGGAGTCTTGGGGGTCAAGAGACCCAGTACTTC.

This rearrangement joins TRBV2 to TRBJ2-1; 7 nucleotides match TRBD1. The CDR3 is 20 amino acids. Germline trimming cut 6 bases from V and 9 bases from J; bases unmatched to any gene: 29. Germline V CDR1 and CDR2: SNHLY, FYNNEI. The DNA of the CDR3 is TGTGCCAGCAGGGAACCGAGAATGCCGACAGGGCCCGCCCCGGTGAGTGAGCAGTTCTTC. This translates into CASREPRMPTGPAPVSEQFF.

The rearrangement uses TRBV2 and TRBJ2-7; 8 bases align to TRBD2. This CDR3 comprises 16 residues. The junction had 7 bases not matched to a gene; V was cut back by 1 base and J by 2 bases. Germline V lookup: CDR1 SNHLY, CDR2 FYNNEI. DNA of the CDR3: TGTGCCAGCAGTGAAGACATACTAGCGGCCCCCTACGAGCAGTACTTC. It specifies CASSEDILAAPYEQYF.

This clone is a singleton in its sample. The rearrangement links TRBV29-1 to TRBJ2-2, with 15 bases that match TRBD2. The CDR3 has 14 amino acids. In germline, CDR1 is SQVTM, CDR2 ANQGSEA. Unmatched junction bases numbered 5, after V lost 7 bases and J lost 8 bases. The CDR3 bases are TGCAGCGGGGGACTAGCGGGAGGTACGGGGGAGCTGTTTTTT. It encodes CSGGLAGGTGELFF.

This clone was seen only once. The V gene is TRBV27, the J gene TRBJ2-7, with D maybe TRBD2 (5 bases). Trimming removed 4 bases at V and 0 bases at J, with 16 bases between. In germline, CDR1 is MNHEY, CDR2 SMNVEV (reference sequence). The CDR3 is 16 amino acids. The DNA of the CDR3 is TGTGCCAGCAGTTGGACTCCACGGGTTGGCTCCTACGAGCAGTACTTC. Protein: CASSWTPRVGSYEQYF.

The chain links TRBV6-1 to TRBJ2-2; 9 positions agree with TRBD1. The CDR3 covers 13 residues. With V trimmed by 6 bases and J by 7 bases, 3 bases remained unmatched. In germline, CDR1 is MNHNS, CDR2 SASEGT. CDR3 coding DNA: TGTGCCAGCAGACAGGGGGCGAACGGGGAGCTGTTTTTT. Its protein product is CASRQGANGELFF.

The rearrangement links TRBV7-6 to TRBJ1-2; D ambiguous. CDR3 length: 13 amino acids. Trimming took off 5 bases at V and 0 bases at J, with 7 bases between the two ends. CDR1 SGHVS and CDR2 FNYEAQ come from the germline V gene. This CDR3 is CASSPLSNYGYTF. In nucleotides, the CDR3 is TGTGCCAGCAGCCCACTATCTAACTATGGCTACACCTTC.

The rearrangement joins TRBV14 to TRBJ2-4; a weak D match, TRBD2 (6 bases). In germline, CDR1 is SGHDN, CDR2 FVKESK. Trimming removed 4 bases at V and 9 bases at J, with 19 bases between. There are 15 residues in the CDR3. For the CDR3, the DNA is TGTGCCAGCAGCCTAGGATTGGGAGGTTCGGGCATTCAGTACTTC. Translating gives CASSLGLGGSGIQYF. Drawing the rest from reference TRBV14 and TRBJ2-4, the complete variable domain is EAGVTQFPSHSVIEKGQTVTLRCDPISGHDNLYWYRRVMGKEIKFLLHFVKESKQDESGMPNNRFLAERTGGTYSTLKVQPAELEDSGVYFCASSLGLGGSGIQYFGAGTRLSVL.

The V and J genes are TRBV10-3 and TRBJ1-6; D remains ambiguous. In germline, CDR1 is ENHRY, CDR2 SYGVKD. This CDR3 spans 19 amino acids. V lost 0 bases, J lost 8 bases, and 23 bases lay in between. In nucleotides, the CDR3 is TGTGCCATCAGTGAGTCTCGGGTCTTGGTCAGAAGAACCCATTCACCCCTCCACTTT. This translates into CAISESRVLVRRTHSPLHF.

The J gene is TRBJ2-1, the V gene TRBV7-2, with TRBD1 matching 8 bases. Germline CDR1 reads SGHTA; CDR2 reads FQGNSA. This CDR3 contains 15 residues. The trim removed 3 bases at V and 3 bases at J, leaving 4 bases unmatched. Written as DNA, the CDR3 is TGTGCCAGCAGCTTTGACAGGGGTGGCTACAATGAGCAGTTCTTC. Translated: CASSFDRGGYNEQFF.

The V and J genes are TRBV10-3 and TRBJ2-7; D is perhaps TRBD1 (6 bases). Per germline, CDR1 ENHRY and CDR2 SYGVKD. The CDR3 is 13 residues long. Between the trimmed V and J ends, which lost 4 bases and 3 bases, there was a span of 10 bases. The CDR3 here is CAISVTGDYEQYF. The CDR3 DNA reads TGTGCCATCAGTGTGACAGGTGACTACGAGCAGTACTTC.

The chain has TRBV19 and TRBJ2-7; tentative D call: TRBD2 (5 bases). The V and J ends lost 6 bases and 2 bases respectively, with 17 bases between them. This CDR3 contains 15 residues. Germline CDR1 reads LNHDA; CDR2 reads SQIVND (reference sequence). The CDR3 region has the DNA TGTGCCAGTAGCACGAAGGCGGGCTCCACCTACGAGCAGTACTTC. It is translated as CASSTKAGSTYEQYF.

The chain combines TRBV7-2 with TRBJ2-5, with 7 bases matching TRBD1. CDR1 is SGHTA and CDR2 is FQGNSA in the germline V gene. The CDR3 spans 15 residues. The V gene end was trimmed by 1 base and the J gene end by 2 bases; junction bases not matched to a gene: 4. CDR3 sequence: CASSLVTGEQETQYF. The DNA of the CDR3 is TGTGCCAGCAGCTTAGTTACAGGGGAGCAAGAGACCCAGTACTTC.

This clone has more than one count but fewer than ten. The V and J genes are TRBV20-1 and TRBJ2-7; no clear D. Trimming took 3 bases from V and 6 from J, leaving 9 bases between them. The CDR3 contains 11 residues. The germline V gene has CDR1 DFQATT and CDR2 SNEGSKA (reference sequence). CDR3 region: CSARLPGEQYF. DNA for the CDR3: TGCAGTGCTAGGTTGCCAGGCGAGCAGTACTTC.

The chain combines TRBV11-2 with TRBJ1-2; TRBD1 might be the D (6 bases). V lost 4 bases and J 6 bases, leaving 18 bases between the germline ends. CDR1 is SGHAT, CDR2 FQNNGV, per germline. This CDR3 contains 15 residues. CDR3 in amino acids: CASSSLGRGRHGYTF. As DNA, the CDR3 is TGTGCCAGCAGCTCCCTAGGCAGGGGCCGCCATGGCTACACCTTC.